Following are 24 T cell receptor beta chains from one sample sequenced in a study of blood T cell repertoires in COVID-19. Only in-frame clones appear in the TCRdb table, and some are missing; sequencing was by immunoSEQ multiplex PCR. The data hold about 150,000 clones, with approximately 85% observed a single time. The sequencing sample was made of peripheral blood. Receptors were obtained from a man at least 80 years old with COVID-19, enrolled during active disease.

V usage is TRBV5-8 and J usage is TRBJ1-1; 8 bases are a match to TRBD1. CDR1 is SGHTS, CDR2 YDEGEE, per germline. The ends lost 4 bases at V and 0 bases at J; junction bases unmatched: 5. This CDR3 region has 15 residues. The DNA for the CDR3 is TGTGCCAGCAGCACAGGGGGAACCATGAACACTGAAGCTTTCTTT. It translates to CASSTGGTMNTEAFF.

V and J are TRBV10-3 and TRBJ1-2; no reliable D call. Germline V gene lookup returns CDR1 ENHRY and CDR2 SYGVKD. V lost 2 bases and J 2 bases, leaving 9 bases between the germline ends. This CDR3 has 14 amino acids. The CDR3 loop reads CAISEVTANYGYTF. The CDR3 DNA is TGTGCCATCAGTGAGGTCACAGCCAACTATGGCTACACCTTC.

CDR3 in amino acids: CASYYPRTLAETQYF. CDR3 bases: TGTGCCAGCTACTACCCTAGGACACTCGCTGAGACCCAGTACTTC. The chain employs TRBV2 and TRBJ2-5; a possible D gene is TRBD1 (5 bases). Germline V gene data show CDR1 as SNHLY and CDR2 as FYNNEI. The CDR3 has 15 residues. V dropped 8 bases and J dropped 5 bases, with 21 bases sitting between them.

CDR3 sequence reads: CASSERAGVNTIYF. The CDR3 bases are TGCGCCAGCAGTGAGCGTGCGGGGGTAAACACCATATATTTT. The V call is TRBV10-2, the J call TRBJ1-3, with D possibly matching TRBD1 (5 bases). The CDR3 is made up of 14 amino acids. With 2 bases removed from V and 6 bases from J, the gap between germline ends came to 11 bases. Germline assignment: CDR1 WSHSY and CDR2 SAAADI.

The rearrangement joins TRBV11-3 to TRBJ1-4, with 8 bases identical to TRBD1. The CDR3 totals 14 residues. Germline lookup yields CDR1 SGHNT and CDR2 YENEEA. V dropped 4 bases and J dropped 5; count of bases not matched to a gene: 3. The CDR3 coding sequence is TGTGCCAGCAGCTCCGGACAGGGCAATGAAAAACTGTTTTTT. It is translated as CASSSGQGNEKLFF.

The CDR3 DNA sequence: TGTGCCAGCAGCTCAGGGGGTTATGGCTACACCTTC. Its translation is CASSSGGYGYTF. The chain carries TRBV7-3 and TRBJ1-2; TRBD1 matches at 7 bases. The CDR3 extends over 12 amino acids. The ends lost 4 bases at V and 5 bases at J; junction bases unmatched: 1. From germline, CDR1 is SGHTA and CDR2 FQGTGA.

V is TRBV6-4 and J is TRBJ2-3, with D perhaps TRBD2 (7 bases). The CDR3 loop spans 19 amino acids. V was pared by 1 base and J by 5 bases, with 25 bases between. Germline assignment: CDR1 MRHNA and CDR2 SNTAGT. CDR3 sequence (DNA): TGTGCCAGCAGTGACTTGACAGCCGAGAGGAGGGGGGGGCTAGATACGCAGTATTTT. It codes for CASSDLTAERRGGLDTQYF.

V is TRBV5-1 and J is TRBJ1-4; D remains unclear. V lost 2 bases to trimming and J lost 6 bases, with 20 bases between them. The CDR3 sequence is 17 residues long. CDR1 is SGHRS, CDR2 YFSETQ, per germline. Written as DNA, the CDR3 is TGCGCCAGCAGCTTCGGTATAGCGCAATTCGGGGATGAAAAACTGTTTTTT. Translated: CASSFGIAQFGDEKLFF.

J is TRBJ1-1 and V is TRBV5-1; D ambiguous. The V and J ends lost 0 bases and 0 bases respectively, with 9 bases between them. Germline lookup yields CDR1 SGHRS and CDR2 YFSETQ. CDR3 size: 15 residues. The CDR3 here is CASSLDYGLNTEAFF. CDR3 sequence (DNA): TGCGCCAGCAGCTTGGATTATGGGCTGAACACTGAAGCTTTCTTT.

The chain joins TRBV6-6 to TRBJ2-7, with 8 bases matching TRBD1. The germline gives CDR1 MNHNY, CDR2 SVGAGI (reference sequence). The ends lost 4 bases at V and 5 bases at J; junction bases unmatched: 10. The CDR3 is made up of 15 amino acids. CDR3 protein: CASSSPDRGNDEQYF. CDR3 nucleotide sequence: TGTGCCAGCAGTTCTCCCGACAGGGGAAACGACGAGCAGTACTTC.

This chain uses TRBV7-9 with TRBJ2-1; 10 bases fit TRBD2. The CDR3 length is 15 residues. V gave up 1 base and J gave up 6 bases; unmatched junction bases: 3. CDR1 is SEHNR and CDR2 is FQNEAQ in the germline V gene (reference sequence). In nucleotides, the CDR3 is TGTGCCAGCAGCTTAGAACTAGCGGGGACCAATGAGCAGTTCTTC. Its translation is CASSLELAGTNEQFF.

The chain links TRBV5-4 to TRBJ1-6; 7 nucleotides align to TRBD1. The V gene's germline CDR1 is SGHNT and CDR2 YYREEE (reference sequence). This CDR3 spans 13 amino acids. V lost 1 base to trimming and J lost 10 bases; unmatched junction nucleotides: 2. The CDR3 here is CASSLRGQSPLHF. CDR3 DNA sequence: TGTGCCAGCAGCTTGAGGGGGCAATCACCCCTCCACTTT.

V usage is TRBV2 and J usage is TRBJ1-4, with D perhaps matching TRBD1 (5 bases). The CDR3 has 13 amino acids. CDR1 is SNHLY and CDR2 is FYNNEI in the germline V gene. Trimming removed 8 bases from V and 8 bases from J, with 15 bases in between. The CDR3 bases are TGTGCCAGCGCCAGGGAGGCTCGAGAAAAACTGTTTTTT. Translating gives CASAREAREKLFF.

This clone came up once. The rearrangement links TRBV9 to TRBJ1-1; 7 nucleotides agree with TRBD1. The V and J ends lost 3 bases and 4 bases, in that order; junction bases with no gene match: 12. This CDR3 has 16 residues. Germline lookup yields CDR1 SGDLS and CDR2 YYNGEE. CDR3 protein: CASSATPGQGGTEAFF. The CDR3 coding sequence is TGTGCCAGCAGCGCCACCCCCGGGCAGGGGGGCACTGAAGCTTTCTTT.

V usage is TRBV11-2 and J usage is TRBJ1-2; no definite D call. The CDR3 runs to 15 residues. Trimming removed 5 bases from V and 0 bases from J, with 13 bases in between. Germline V gives CDR1 SGHAT, CDR2 FQNNGV. DNA of the CDR3: TGTGCCAGCAGCCGAGCGGCCAGTTCTAACTATGGCTACACCTTC. Translating gives CASSRAASSNYGYTF.

This clone was counted between two and nine times. V and J are TRBV4-1 and TRBJ1-2; D is undetermined. Germline V lookup: CDR1 MGHRA, CDR2 YSYEKL. The CDR3 contains 15 residues. V lost 0 bases, J lost 3 bases, and 11 bases lay in between. The CDR3 protein is CASSQDIDTYYGYTF. The CDR3 DNA reads as TGCGCCAGCAGCCAAGATATCGACACTTACTATGGCTACACCTTC.

This clone was detected only a few times. J is TRBJ2-2 and V is TRBV5-5, with 10 nucleotides matching TRBD1. With 0 bases clipped from V and 0 bases from J, the junction kept 5 bases outside the gene matches. CDR1 is SGHKS, CDR2 YYEKEE, per germline (reference sequence). The CDR3 totals 18 residues. CDR3 coding DNA: TGTGCCAGCAGCTTGGTCCCCGGGACAGGGGCGAACACCGGGGAGCTGTTTTTT. Translating it yields CASSLVPGTGANTGELFF.

The rearrangement joins TRBV2 to TRBJ1-1; TRBD1 aligns across 7 bases. Germline V lookup: CDR1 SNHLY, CDR2 FYNNEI. The trim removed 5 bases at V and 4 bases at J, leaving 4 bases unmatched. CDR3 size: 13 residues. This CDR3 reads CASSPTGVTEAFF. The CDR3 DNA reads TGTGCCAGCAGTCCTACAGGGGTCACTGAAGCTTTCTTT.

The V call is TRBV9, the J call TRBJ1-1; D gene ambiguous. CDR3 length equals 14 residues. Germline CDR1 and CDR2: SGDLS and YYNGEE. Trimming took off 2 bases at V and 5 bases at J, with 13 bases between the two ends. This CDR3 is CASSVSPSGTEAFF. CDR3 sequence (DNA): TGTGCCAGCAGCGTCTCCCCCTCGGGGACTGAAGCTTTCTTT.

This clone was seen just once. This chain links TRBV11-2 with TRBJ1-6; 10 positions agree with TRBD1. The J segment lost 8 bases and the V segment lost 5 bases, leaving 6 bases of the junction unmatched. Germline V CDR1 and CDR2: SGHAT, FQNNGV. CDR3 length equals 15 residues. The CDR3 DNA reads TGTGCCAGCAGCCCGGGACAGGGGTTTCATTCACCCCTCCACTTT. It yields the protein CASSPGQGFHSPLHF.

V usage is TRBV7-9 and J usage is TRBJ2-7; 8 bases line up with TRBD1. Germline assignment: CDR1 SEHNR and CDR2 FQNEAQ (reference sequence). The CDR3 extends over 14 amino acids. V was pared by 5 bases and J by 6 bases, with 9 bases of the junction left unmatched. The CDR3 sequence: CASSPGQGWGEQYF. Here the CDR3 DNA reads TGTGCCAGCAGCCCTGGACAGGGATGGGGCGAGCAGTACTTC.

V gene TRBV29-1 combines with J gene TRBJ1-5; D is ambiguous. The V gene's germline CDR1 is SQVTM and CDR2 ANQGSEA. CDR3 length: 13 amino acids. Trimming cost V 5 bases and J 5 bases, with 13 bases left between them. The CDR3 bases are TGCAGCGTTTCGCCGGGGTTGGATCAGCCCCAGCATTTT. Amino acids: CSVSPGLDQPQHF.

This clone came up once. The chain uses TRBV7-3 and TRBJ2-2; no clear D gene. The CDR3 runs to 13 residues. Germline-derived CDR1 and CDR2 are SGHTA and FQGTGA. V lost 5 bases to trimming and J lost 7 bases, with 11 bases between them. CDR3 sequence reads: CASSPSSVGELFF. In nucleotides, the CDR3 is TGTGCCAGCAGCCCAAGTAGTGTCGGGGAGCTGTTTTTT.

The V call is TRBV6-5, the J call TRBJ2-1; D is ambiguous. V lost 5 bases to trimming and J lost 10 bases, with 12 bases between them. The CDR3 covers 12 residues. Germline lookup yields CDR1 MNHEY and CDR2 SVGAGI. The chain's CDR3 is CASSKIWREQFF. DNA of the CDR3: TGTGCCAGCAGTAAAATATGGCGGGAGCAGTTCTTC.